This record looks at one TCR beta chain sequence and its context. Between the trimmed V and J ends, which lost 3 bases and 2 bases, there was a span of 20 bases. The CDR3 runs to 17 residues. Germline CDR1 and CDR2: SGHTA and FQGTGA. The sample comes from a study of beta chain features in type 1 diabetes. Expressed TCRB transcripts were sequenced, since all the RNA that had been isolated was reverse transcribed. Assay used: immunoSEQ multiplex PCR; TCRdb lists only in-frame clones, some missing. The sample yields roughly 140,000 clones, 6.9% seen once. Sequencing was done on a sample of central memory CD4+ T cells from blood. The chain uses TRBV7-3 and TRBJ2-7; TRBD2 is a possible D gene (5 bases). The receptor was isolated from a woman younger than 45 in good health. CDR3 bases: TGTGCCAGCAGCTTCCCCGCCGGGGTGGATTCCACCTACGAGCAGTACTTC. Translating it yields CASSFPAGVDSTYEQYF.